This T cell receptor (beta chain) appears in the sequencing data of a study of Ad26.COV2.S vaccination and SARS-CoV-2 variants. The study, taken as a whole, reports: Vaccine recipients surpassed placebo recipients in spike-specific TCR breadth. Analyses of TCR breadth and depth may have underestimated total T cell responses.

Sequencing used immunoSEQ multiplex PCR; TCRdb keeps in-frame clones, though not all of them. The sample holds roughly 390,000 clones, approximately 86% seen once. The treatment was: some 20 received Ad26.COV2.S at low or high dose, single or two shots; five or six received placebo; per-sample allocation not given. Sampling happened 63 days after the first vaccine or placebo injection. This vaccine is an Ad26 vector that expresses the Wuhan-strain SARS-CoV-2 spike. A word on this clone: Antigen unknown.

This material consisted of peripheral blood, taken in a trial of Ad26.COV2.S vaccine versus placebo. The receptor's source is a person between 18 and 65 years old who received the Ad26.COV2.S COVID-19 vaccine or a placebo.

The CDR3: CASSIIGRGVETQYF. The CDR3 nucleotides read TGTGCCAGTAGTATAATCGGCAGGGGGGTGGAGACCCAGTACTTC. The chain carries TRBV19 and TRBJ2-5; tentatively, D is TRBD1 (7 bases). Germline CDR1 LNHDA, CDR2 SQIVND (reference sequence). This CDR3 region has 15 residues. Trimming left V 2 bases short and J 5 bases short, with 15 bases between.